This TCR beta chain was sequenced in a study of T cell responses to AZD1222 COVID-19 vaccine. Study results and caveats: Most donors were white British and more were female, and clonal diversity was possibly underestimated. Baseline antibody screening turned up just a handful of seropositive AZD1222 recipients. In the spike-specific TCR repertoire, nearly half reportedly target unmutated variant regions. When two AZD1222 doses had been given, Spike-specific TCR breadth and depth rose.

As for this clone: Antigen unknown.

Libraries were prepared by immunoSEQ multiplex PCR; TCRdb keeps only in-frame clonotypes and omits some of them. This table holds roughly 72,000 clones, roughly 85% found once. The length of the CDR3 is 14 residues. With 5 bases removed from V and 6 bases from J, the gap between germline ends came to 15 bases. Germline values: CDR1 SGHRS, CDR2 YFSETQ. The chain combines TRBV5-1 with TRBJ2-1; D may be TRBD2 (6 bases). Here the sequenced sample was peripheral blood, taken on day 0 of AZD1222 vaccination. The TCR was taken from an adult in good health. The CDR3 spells CASSVTSISNEQFF. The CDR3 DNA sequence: TGCGCCAGCAGTGTGACTAGTATCAGCAATGAGCAGTTCTTC.